This TCR beta chain was captured in a study of blood T cell repertoires in COVID-19. Study-wide background: Samples came from the United States, Italy and Spain, spanning acute and convalescent COVID-19. PBMCs, B-cell-depleted T cells, or T cells were the source of the cDNA or gDNA that made up the material.

Per the original data handling: It was from reference gene primer amplification that nucleated cell counts were estimated. Measured with immunoSEQ multiplex PCR; TCRdb has only the in-frame clones, and not every one. V and J calls and clone size follow that table, whereas D and trimming were derived from the DNA. In the table there are some 530,000 clones, 80% to 90% of which are singletons. The V gene end was trimmed by 3 bases and the J gene end by 4 bases; junction bases not matched to a gene: 4. CDR1 is SGHTA, CDR2 FQGNSA, per germline. The CDR3 is 15 residues long. This clone was counted a single time.

Specimen: peripheral blood. The rearrangement links TRBV7-2 to TRBJ2-5; 11 nucleotides match TRBD2. The TCR sequence derives from a human donor in a cohort sampled during active COVID-19. The CDR3 DNA reads TGTGCCAGCAGCTTCACTAGCGGGAGTGTAGAGACCCAGTACTTC. The encoded protein is CASSFTSGSVETQYF.